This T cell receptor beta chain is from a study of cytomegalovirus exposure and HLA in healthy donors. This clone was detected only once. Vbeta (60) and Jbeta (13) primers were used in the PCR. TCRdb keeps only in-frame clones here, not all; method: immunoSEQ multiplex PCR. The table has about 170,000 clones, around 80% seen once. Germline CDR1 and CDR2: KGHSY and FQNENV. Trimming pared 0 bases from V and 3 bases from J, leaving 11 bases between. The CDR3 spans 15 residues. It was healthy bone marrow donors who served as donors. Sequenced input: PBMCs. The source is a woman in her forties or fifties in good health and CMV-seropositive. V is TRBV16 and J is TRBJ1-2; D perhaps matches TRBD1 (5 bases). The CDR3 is CASSQSGWGDYGYTF. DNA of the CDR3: TGTGCCAGCAGCCAATCAGGTTGGGGGGACTATGGCTACACCTTC.